The clone carrying this T cell receptor beta chain was observed a handful of times. Its antigen remains unknown. This CDR3 is built from 14 residues. Germline-derived CDR1 and CDR2 are MNHNS and SASEGT. The V end was cut by 5 bases, the J end by 3 bases, with 13 bases between. The sample comes from a study of T cell repertoires in cytomegalovirus infection. Study details: Both a matching HLA type and CMV infection were indicated by public TCR beta signatures. Study-level points and caveats: Cumulative public TCR beta family frequency identified carriers of CMV plus the relevant HLA. The ex vivo response showed dominance by HLA-C-restricted CMV-specific TCR beta clonotypes.

TCRdb re-called the reads through MiXCR, storing one row per CDR3 protein. This sample carries more than 50,000 distinct CDR3 sequences, around 33% of them seen once, and the ten largest clones take 55% to 75%. The sequencing sample was made of PBMCs, sequenced either directly or after in vitro stimulation (not recorded which). The chain combines TRBV6-1 with TRBJ1-2; tentatively, D is TRBD1 (5 bases). The TCR sequence derives from a human donor in good health (CMV status not recorded). Some clones in this sample may be carry-over from other donors' samples. The chain's CDR3 is CASSKTDEYYGYTF. CDR3 bases: TGTGCCAGCAGTAAGACAGACGAATACTATGGCTACACCTTC.